The 10 T cell receptor beta chains given below trace back to one sample, sequenced in a study of blood T cell repertoires in COVID-19. This table comes from immunoSEQ multiplex PCR, and its TCRdb copy is limited to in-frame clones, with some not included. The sample carries more than 150,000 clones, 86% recorded once. The sequencing input was peripheral blood. Receptors were obtained from a man in his 70s with active or convalescent COVID-19.

The J gene is TRBJ2-5, the V gene TRBV6-5; no clear D. V lost 4 bases to trimming and J lost 7 bases, with 10 bases between them. Germline loops: CDR1 MNHEY, CDR2 SVGAGI. The length of the CDR3 is 12 residues. The CDR3: CASSSRGATQYF. CDR3 DNA sequence: TGTGCCAGCAGTTCAAGAGGCGCGACCCAGTACTTC.

V gene TRBV5-6 combines with J gene TRBJ2-1; 10 bases fit TRBD2. Unmatched junction bases numbered 5, after V lost 5 bases and J lost 0 bases. This CDR3 has 16 residues. From germline, CDR1 is SGHDT and CDR2 YYEEEE. In DNA form, the CDR3 reads TGTGCCAGCAGGGTAAGCGGGGGGGTCTCCTACAATGAGCAGTTCTTC. It translates to CASRVSGGVSYNEQFF.

The chain employs TRBV6-2 or TRBV6-3 and TRBJ1-4; the D gene is possibly TRBD1 (5 bases). The V end was cut by 0 bases, the J end by 14 bases, with 10 bases between. The CDR3 totals 12 residues. CDR1 and CDR2 from the germline V gene are MNHEY and SVGEGT. CDR3 in DNA: TGTGCCAGCAGTTACTCAAGTCAGGGCCTGTTTTTT. Its protein product is CASSYSSQGLFF.

V usage is TRBV2 and J usage is TRBJ1-2, with TRBD1 identical over 7 bases. This CDR3 region has 14 residues. Germline V gene sequence: CDR1 SNHLY, CDR2 FYNNEI. V lost 0 bases, J lost 7 bases, and 5 bases stayed unmatched. As DNA, the CDR3 is TGTGCCAGCAGTGAAGCGTTGGCAGGGGGTGGCTACACCTTC. Translation gives CASSEALAGGGYTF.

The chain joins TRBV14 to TRBJ1-3, with D hard to call. Germline CDR1 and CDR2: SGHDN and FVKESK. This CDR3 comprises 15 residues. The V end was cut by 4 bases, the J end by 0 bases, with 10 bases between. CDR3 in DNA: TGTGCCAGCAGCCTTAACCGCGCCTCTGGAAACACCATATATTTT. Its protein is CASSLNRASGNTIYF.

The chain carries TRBV2 and TRBJ1-3; D call uncertain. This CDR3 has 14 amino acids. V was pared by 6 bases and J by 6 bases, with 15 bases between. Looked up from germline, CDR1 is SNHLY and CDR2 is FYNNEI. This chain's CDR3 is CASRRSRIENTIYF. In DNA, the CDR3 is TGTGCCAGCAGAAGGTCCAGGATCGAAAACACCATATATTTT.

This chain uses TRBV7-2 with TRBJ1-2; D gene uncertain. There are 13 residues in the CDR3. Germline V CDR1 and CDR2: SGHTA, FQGNSA. Trimming pared 4 bases from V and 2 bases from J, leaving 8 bases between. The CDR3 DNA reads as TGTGCCAGCAGCTCTACAGCAAACTATGGCTACACCTTC. Translation gives CASSSTANYGYTF.

CDR3 sequence: CASSLGQGSYTF. The CDR3 DNA is TGTGCCAGCAGCTTAGGACAGGGCAGCTACACCTTC. The rearrangement joins TRBV7-2 to TRBJ1-2, with TRBD1 matching 7 bases. This CDR3 is 12 amino acids long. The V segment lost 1 base and the J segment 9 bases; nucleotides outside the gene matches: 2. Per the germline V gene, CDR1 is SGHTA and CDR2 is FQGNSA.

The chain uses TRBV18 and TRBJ1-6, with TRBD1 as a possible D gene (6 bases). Trimming removed 2 bases at V and 9 bases at J, with 14 bases between. The germline CDR1 and CDR2 sequences are KGHSH and LQKENI. CDR3 length: 15 amino acids. As DNA, the CDR3 is TGTGCCAGCTCACCAACACAGGGCATAGGTTCACCCCTCCACTTT. This gives the protein CASSPTQGIGSPLHF.

The rearrangement links TRBV4-3 to TRBJ2-2; 9 bases line up with TRBD1. CDR1 and CDR2 (germline): LGHNA, YSLEER. The CDR3 runs 15 residues. The V segment lost 6 bases and the J segment 5 bases; nucleotides outside the gene matches: 7. As DNA, the CDR3 is TGCGCCAGCAGTGCAGGGACAGGGAAGACCGGGGAGCTGTTTTTT. It is translated as CASSAGTGKTGELFF.